A selection of T cell receptor beta chains follows, all from one sample in a study of T cells after yellow fever vaccination. TCRdb re-analysed the 5' RACE reads in MiXCR, keeping a single row per CDR3 protein. The sample lists more than 20,000 distinct CDR3 sequences; 5.5% were seen once. Sequencing used PBMCs, either bulk or a sorted T-cell subset (CD4+, CD8+, memory, or dextramer-sorted; not recorded which), obtained 15 days after the yellow fever booster vaccination. The origin of the receptors is a man under 40 who received the YFV17D yellow fever vaccine. Each CDR3 is given with its conserved first and last residue. A D gene is named only where the DNA matches it firmly. The size field is filled for only some rows; it gives once, few, many or a size class.

>many|TRBD1|TRBV2|TRBJ1-5
TGTGCCAGCAGTGAAGGGACAGGGATTGCCCAGCATTTT
CASSEGTGIAQHF
>many|.|TRBV29-1|TRBJ2-3
TGCAGCGTTGATGGTCCCACGTGGGATACAGATACGCAGTATTTT
CSVDGPTWDTDTQYF
>many|TRBD2|TRBV19|TRBJ2-2
TGTGCCACCGCTAGCGGGAGCCTCCTCACCGGGGAGCTGTTTTTT
CATASGSLLTGELFF
>many|.|TRBV7-9|TRBJ2-5
TGTGCCAGCAGCTTAGTGAGCGGACAAGAGACCCAGTACTTC
CASSLVSGQETQYF
>many|TRBD1|TRBV11-1|TRBJ1-3
TGTGCCAGCAGCCCCGGGACAGTTCGTTGGGGCTCTGGAAACACCATATATTTT
CASSPGTVRWGSGNTIYF
>many|.|TRBV29-1|TRBJ1-2
TGCAGCGTTCGGGAGACGGAAGGCTCTGGCTACACCTTC
CSVRETEGSGYTF
>many|.|TRBV20-1|TRBJ1-1
TGCAGTGCTAGGGGTTTCCGAGGTGGGAGCACTGAAGCTTTCTTT
CSARGFRGGSTEAFF
>many|TRBD2|TRBV20-1|TRBJ2-3
TGCAGGATAGCGGGGTTCACAGATACGCAGTATTTT
CRIAGFTDTQYF
>many|.|TRBV20-1|TRBJ2-1
TGCAGTGCTCCCGGACTTGGCGGGATCTCAGTCTTC
CSAPGLGGISVF
>many|TRBD2|TRBV2|TRBJ2-1
TGTGCCAGCAGCGGGAGCGGGAGGTTTTACAATGAGCAGTTCTTC
CASSGSGRFYNEQFF
>many|.|TRBV28|TRBJ2-3
TGTGCCAGCAGGCCATGGGGGGGCACAGATACGCAGTATTTT
CASRPWGGTDTQYF
>many|TRBD2|TRBV20-1|TRBJ2-7
TGCAGTGCAGGACTAGCGGCCTACGAGCAGTACTTC
CSAGLAAYEQYF
>many|.|TRBV30|TRBJ2-2
TGTGCCTGGACAGGAGGGCCTGACACCGGGGAGCTGTTTTTT
CAWTGGPDTGELFF
>.|.|TRBV6-2/TRBV6-3|TRBJ2-6
TGTGCCGTAACGACGGGCTCTGGGGCCAACGTCCTGACTTTC
CAVTTGSGANVLTF
>many|.|TRBV5-1|TRBJ2-1
TGCGCCAGCAGCTTGGCAGGTACAGATGAGCAGTTCTTC
CASSLAGTDEQFF
>many|.|TRBV6-5|TRBJ1-2
TGTGCCAGCAGTTACTCTTGGGACGTAGTGGAAGGCTACACCTTC
CASSYSWDVVEGYTF
>many|.|TRBV7-8|TRBJ2-1
TGTGCCAGCGGGTTAGCGTTAGATAATGAGCAGTTCTTC
CASGLALDNEQFF
>many|.|TRBV7-8|TRBJ1-5
TGTGCCAGCAGCTTAGGATCAGAGCAGCCCCAGCATTTT
CASSLGSEQPQHF
>few|.|TRBV6-2/TRBV6-3|TRBJ2-3
TGTGCCAGCAGCCCCACCATCCCGGGGCGAACAGCGCAGTATTTT
CASSPTIPGRTAQYF
>many|TRBD1|TRBV20-1|TRBJ1-5
TGCAGTGCTAAAACCCCTGGGACAGGGGGCGCTTATAGCAATCAGCCCCAGCATTTT
CSAKTPGTGGAYSNQPQHF
>many|TRBD1|TRBV7-9|TRBJ1-4
TGTGCCAGCAGCCCCCCAGGGGGTGAAGGAGAAAAACTGTTTTTT
CASSPPGGEGEKLFF
>many|.|TRBV6-1|TRBJ2-3
TGTGCCAGCCGGTCTGGACCGTTGCAGGGCACAGATACGCAGTATTTT
CASRSGPLQGTDTQYF
>many|.|TRBV20-1|TRBJ2-4
TGCAGTGCTAGTCTTTCGGACCACAAAAACATTCAGTACTTC
CSASLSDHKNIQYF
>many|.|TRBV7-8|TRBJ2-5
TGTGCCAGCAGCTTAGACGAGACCCAGTACTTC
CASSLDETQYF
>.|.|TRBV3-1|TRBJ2-1
TGTGCCAGCAGCCCCGGGGTTTGGCGGTACAATGAGCAGTTCTTC
CASSPGVWRYNEQFF
>many|.|TRBV20-1|TRBJ1-5
TGCAGTGCTAGACTGCAGATTAATCAGCCCCAGCATTTT
CSARLQINQPQHF
>many|.|TRBV7-9|TRBJ2-1
TGTGCCAGCAGTTCAGTAAGCTCCTACAATGAGCAGTTCTTC
CASSSVSSYNEQFF
>many|.|TRBV2|TRBJ1-6
TGTGCCAGCAGTGAATCAGCCGGGGGGCCACCCCTCCACTTT
CASSESAGGPPLHF